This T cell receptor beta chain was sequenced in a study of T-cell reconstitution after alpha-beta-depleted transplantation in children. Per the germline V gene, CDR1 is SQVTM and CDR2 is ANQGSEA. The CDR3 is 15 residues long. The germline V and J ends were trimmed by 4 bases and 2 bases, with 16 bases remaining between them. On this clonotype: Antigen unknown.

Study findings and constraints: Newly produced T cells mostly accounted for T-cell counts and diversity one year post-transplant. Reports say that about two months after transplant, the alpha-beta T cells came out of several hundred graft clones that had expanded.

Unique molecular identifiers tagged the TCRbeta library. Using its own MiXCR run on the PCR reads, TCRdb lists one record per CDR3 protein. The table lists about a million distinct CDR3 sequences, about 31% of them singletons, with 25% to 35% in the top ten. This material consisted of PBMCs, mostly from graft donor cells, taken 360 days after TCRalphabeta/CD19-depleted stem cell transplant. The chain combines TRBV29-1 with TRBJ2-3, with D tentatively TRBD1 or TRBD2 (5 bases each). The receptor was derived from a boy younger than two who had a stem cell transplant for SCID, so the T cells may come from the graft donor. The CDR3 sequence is CSVAPRGLTTDTQYF. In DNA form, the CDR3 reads TGCAGCGTTGCCCCCCGGGGCCTTACCACAGATACGCAGTATTTT.